The rows below give T cell receptor beta chains drawn from one sample of a study of cytomegalovirus exposure and HLA in healthy donors. TCRdb keeps only in-frame clones here, not all; method: immunoSEQ multiplex PCR. The repertoire holds about 130,000 clones, around 84% seen once, with around 3% in the top ten. Sequencing was done on a sample of PBMCs. These receptors originate from a woman under 30 in good health and CMV-seropositive. The CDR3 runs from the conserved cysteine through the conserved F or W. D genes are given only for firm matches. For some rows the clone size is stated as once, few or many, or as a class when expanded; others skip it.

v_gene	abundance	j_gene	d_gene	CDR3aa	CDR3nt
TRBV11-2	NA	TRBJ1-2	NA	CASSRPGGIYGYTF	TGTGCCAGCAGTCGACCGGGGGGGATCTATGGCTACACCTTC
TRBV11-2	NA	TRBJ2-3	NA	CASSLYRSTDTQYF	TGTGCCAGCAGCTTATACAGAAGCACAGATACGCAGTATTTT
TRBV6-1	NA	TRBJ1-2	NA	CASSDGGYTF	TGTGCCAGCAGTGACGGTGGCTACACCTTC
TRBV2	NA	TRBJ2-3	NA	CASNPPEAPNTQYF	TGTGCCAGCAATCCCCCAGAGGCCCCCAATACGCAGTATTTT
TRBV4-1	NA	TRBJ1-6	TRBD1	CASSQVRDSYSPLHF	TGCGCCAGCAGCCAAGTCCGGGACAGTTATTCACCCCTCCACTTT
TRBV19	NA	TRBJ1-6	NA	CASQGSSSYNSPLHF	TGTGCCAGTCAGGGGTCTAGCTCCTATAATTCACCCCTCCACTTT
TRBV2	NA	TRBJ1-2	TRBD1	CASSLKGQGYGYTF	TGTGCCAGCAGTCTAAAAGGACAGGGGTATGGCTACACCTTC
TRBV7-3	NA	TRBJ2-7	NA	CASSLLSGGGEQYF	TGTGCCAGCAGCTTATTGTCGGGGGGCGGCGAGCAGTACTTC
TRBV23-1	NA	TRBJ1-2	TRBD1	CASSLRGYGYTF	TGCGCCAGCAGTCTCAGGGGGTATGGCTACACCTTC
TRBV5-6	NA	TRBJ1-1	TRBD1	CASSNRDRENTEAFF	TGTGCCAGCAGCAACCGGGACAGGGAGAACACTGAAGCTTTCTTT
TRBV5-1	NA	TRBJ2-3	TRBD2	CASSYTSGTDTQYF	TGCGCCAGCAGCTATACTAGCGGAACAGATACGCAGTATTTT
TRBV4-1	NA	TRBJ1-5	NA	CASSPPQLDLSGQNQPQHF	TGCGCCAGCAGCCCACCCCAATTGGATCTATCCGGACAAAATCAGCCCCAGCATTTT
TRBV11-2	once	TRBJ2-6	TRBD1	CASSDGTGASGANVLTF	TGTGCCAGCAGCGACGGGACAGGAGCGTCTGGGGCCAACGTCCTGACTTTC
TRBV5-1	NA	TRBJ2-1	NA	CASRPPQGFDEQFF	TGCGCCAGCAGGCCCCCCCAGGGTTTCGATGAGCAGTTCTTC
TRBV2	NA	TRBJ2-5	NA	CASSEMGGPETQYF	TGTGCCAGCAGTGAAATGGGGGGTCCAGAGACCCAGTACTTC
TRBV15	NA	TRBJ2-3	TRBD2	CATSRDLGGGALTDTQYF	TGTGCCACCAGCCGAGACTTGGGCGGGGGGGCTTTAACAGATACGCAGTATTTT
TRBV6-1	NA	TRBJ2-1	NA	CASSEARGARGNEQFF	TGTGCCAGCAGTGAAGCGCGCGGGGCTCGGGGCAATGAGCAGTTCTTC
TRBV5-5	once	TRBJ1-1	TRBD1	CASSPRTGALNTEAFF	TGTGCCAGCAGCCCTAGAACAGGGGCACTGAACACTGAAGCTTTCTTT
TRBV9	few	TRBJ2-5	NA	CASSVEGLRGETQYF	TGTGCCAGCAGCGTAGAAGGCCTCCGGGGAGAGACCCAGTACTTC
TRBV4-1	NA	TRBJ2-7	TRBD2	CASSQVAGESYEQYF	TGCGCCAGCAGCCAAGTAGCGGGGGAGTCCTACGAGCAGTACTTC
TRBV6-1	NA	TRBJ1-5	TRBD1	CASSETGAPPQHF	TGTGCCAGCAGTGAAACAGGGGCCCCGCCCCAGCATTTT
TRBV10-3	NA	TRBJ1-2	NA	CAISDEGPYGYTF	TGTGCCATCAGTGACGAGGGTCCCTATGGCTACACCTTC
TRBV4-1	NA	TRBJ2-3	NA	CASSYYMEVVKTDTQYF	TGCGCCAGCAGTTACTACATGGAGGTAGTGAAGACAGATACGCAGTATTTT
TRBV4-2	NA	TRBJ2-7	TRBD2	CASSLGLAGGVGYEQYF	TGTGCCAGCAGCCTCGGACTAGCGGGGGGCGTAGGGTACGAGCAGTACTTC
TRBV19	once	TRBJ1-1	NA	CASRLGQGRTGNAEAFF	TGTGCCAGTAGATTGGGCCAGGGGCGAACAGGGAACGCTGAAGCTTTCTTT
TRBV7-2	NA	TRBJ2-1	TRBD2	CASSLELAGYNEQFF	TGTGCCAGCAGCTTAGAACTAGCGGGCTACAATGAGCAGTTCTTC
TRBV25-1	NA	TRBJ2-1	TRBD1	CASSEENETGEDEQFF	TGTGCCAGCAGTGAAGAGAACGAGACAGGGGAGGACGAGCAGTTCTTC
TRBV5-6	NA	TRBJ2-1	TRBD2	CASSSLAISYNEQFF	TGTGCCAGCAGCTCACTAGCGATCTCCTACAATGAGCAGTTCTTC
TRBV27	NA	TRBJ2-5	NA	CASSPEGSAETQYF	TGTGCCAGCAGCCCCGAGGGCTCGGCTGAGACCCAGTACTTC
TRBV5-1	few	TRBJ2-1	NA	CASSLDEGAYNEQFF	TGCGCCAGCAGCTTGGACGAGGGTGCTTACAATGAGCAGTTCTTC
TRBV11-2	NA	TRBJ2-1	TRBD2	CASSPLAEAYNEQFF	TGTGCCAGCAGCCCCCTAGCGGAGGCCTACAATGAGCAGTTCTTC